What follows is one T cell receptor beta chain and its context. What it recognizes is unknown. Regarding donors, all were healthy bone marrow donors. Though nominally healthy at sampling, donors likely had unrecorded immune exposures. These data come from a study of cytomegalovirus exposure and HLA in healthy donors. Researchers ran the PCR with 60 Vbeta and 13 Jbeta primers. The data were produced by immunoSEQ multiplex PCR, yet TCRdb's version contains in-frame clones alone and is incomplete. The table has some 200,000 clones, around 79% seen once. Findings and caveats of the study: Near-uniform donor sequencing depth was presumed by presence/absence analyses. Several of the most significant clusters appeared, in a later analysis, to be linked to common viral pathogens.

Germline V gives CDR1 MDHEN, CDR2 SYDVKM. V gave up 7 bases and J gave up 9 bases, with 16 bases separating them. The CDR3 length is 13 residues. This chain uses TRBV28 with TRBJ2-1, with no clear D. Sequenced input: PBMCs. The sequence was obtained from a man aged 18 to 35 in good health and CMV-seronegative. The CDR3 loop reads CASNSPAPGEQFF. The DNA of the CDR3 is TGTGCCAGCAACTCTCCAGCCCCAGGTGAGCAGTTCTTC.